This TCR beta chain was captured in a study of response to subunit inactivated influenza vaccine. This clonotype was counted a few times. TCRdb independently ran MiXCR on the RT-PCR reads; one entry per CDR3 protein. The sample has 500,000 to 750,000 distinct CDR3 sequences, 13% to 15% seen once. There are 15 residues in the CDR3. Germline lookup yields CDR1 MGHDK and CDR2 SYGVNS. Trimming shortened V by 1 base and J by 6 bases, and 14 bases separated the two germline ends. Here the sequenced sample was PBMCs from blood, taken 11 to 12 days after vaccination. V is TRBV25-1 and J is TRBJ2-3; weak D call: TRBD2 (5 bases). The clonotype comes from a man aged 50-60 years who received an inactivated influenza vaccine. In DNA, the CDR3 is TGTGCCAGCAGTGAATTCTCAAGGGAGCGGGATACGCAGTATTTT. Its translation is CASSEFSRERDTQYF.